This T cell receptor (beta chain) appears in the sequencing data of a study of cytomegalovirus exposure and HLA in healthy donors. Study-wide results and limits: In a later analysis, first-cohort TCR clusters were found to tend to co-occur in the 120 validation repertoires. Whilst most TCR sequences proved rare, a subset of public TCRs occurred across many donors.

CDR3 length: 15 residues. V was shortened by 4 bases and J by 3 bases, with 13 bases between the two germline ends. Germline V gene sequence: CDR1 SGHTA, CDR2 FQGNSA. The method was immunoSEQ multiplex PCR; TCRdb's version includes in-frame clones alone and lacks a portion of them. The data show around 180,000 clones, around 86% seen once. Of note for this clone: Antigen: not known.

This TCR was sampled from a woman under 30 in good health and CMV-seronegative. Input material: PBMCs. The chain combines TRBV7-2 with TRBJ2-1; D perhaps matches TRBD2 (5 bases). The chain's CDR3 is CASSSGLLGYNEQFF. The CDR3 coding sequence is TGTGCCAGCAGCTCCGGACTGTTAGGCTACAATGAGCAGTTCTTC.